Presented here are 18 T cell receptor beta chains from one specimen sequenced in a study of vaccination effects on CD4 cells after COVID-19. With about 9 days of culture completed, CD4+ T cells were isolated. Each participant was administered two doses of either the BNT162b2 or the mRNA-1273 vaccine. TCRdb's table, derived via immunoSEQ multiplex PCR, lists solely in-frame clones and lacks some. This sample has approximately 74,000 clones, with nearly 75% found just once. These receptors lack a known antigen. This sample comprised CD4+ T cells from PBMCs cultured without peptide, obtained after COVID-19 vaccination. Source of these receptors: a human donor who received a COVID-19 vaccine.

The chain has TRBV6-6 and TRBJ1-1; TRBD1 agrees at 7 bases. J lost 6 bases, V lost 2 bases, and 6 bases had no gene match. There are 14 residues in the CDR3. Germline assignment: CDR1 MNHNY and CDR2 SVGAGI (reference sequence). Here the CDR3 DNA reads TGTGCCAGCAGTTACCGAAATGACAGGGCTGAAGCTTTCTTT. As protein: CASSYRNDRAEAFF.

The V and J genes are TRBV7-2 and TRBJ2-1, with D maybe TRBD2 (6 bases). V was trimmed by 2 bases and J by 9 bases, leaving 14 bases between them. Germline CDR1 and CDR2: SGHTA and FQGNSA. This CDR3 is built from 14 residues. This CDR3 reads CASSLSRVGGEQFF. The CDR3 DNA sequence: TGTGCCAGCAGCTTAAGTCGTGTGGGGGGTGAGCAGTTCTTC.

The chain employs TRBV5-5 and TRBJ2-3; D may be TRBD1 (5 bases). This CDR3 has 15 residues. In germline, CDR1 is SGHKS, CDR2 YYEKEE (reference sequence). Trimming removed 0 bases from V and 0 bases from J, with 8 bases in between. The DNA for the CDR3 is TGTGCCAGCAGCTTGGTGCCAGGGAGCACAGATACGCAGTATTTT. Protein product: CASSLVPGSTDTQYF.

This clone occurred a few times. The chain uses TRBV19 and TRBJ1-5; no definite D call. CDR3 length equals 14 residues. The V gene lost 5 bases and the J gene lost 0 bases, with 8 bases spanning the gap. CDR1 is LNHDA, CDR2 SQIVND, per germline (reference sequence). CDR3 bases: TGTGCCAGTAGTGGATCTACTAGCAATCAGCCCCAGCATTTT. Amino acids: CASSGSTSNQPQHF.

The CDR3 DNA sequence: TGTGCCACCGGTTTGGAGTGGAAGCGCAGCAATCAGCCCCAGCATTTT. It codes for CATGLEWKRSNQPQHF. V is TRBV19 and J is TRBJ1-5, with D unclear. CDR1 and CDR2 (germline): LNHDA, SQIVND (reference sequence). Trimming took 10 bases from V and 1 from J, leaving 20 bases between them. The CDR3 totals 16 residues.

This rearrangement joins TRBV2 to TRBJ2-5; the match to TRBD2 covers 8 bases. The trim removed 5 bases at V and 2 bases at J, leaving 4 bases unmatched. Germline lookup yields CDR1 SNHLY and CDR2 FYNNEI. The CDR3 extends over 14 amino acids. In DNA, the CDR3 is TGTGCCAGCAGTTTAGCGGGGCCACAAGAGACCCAGTACTTC. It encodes CASSLAGPQETQYF.

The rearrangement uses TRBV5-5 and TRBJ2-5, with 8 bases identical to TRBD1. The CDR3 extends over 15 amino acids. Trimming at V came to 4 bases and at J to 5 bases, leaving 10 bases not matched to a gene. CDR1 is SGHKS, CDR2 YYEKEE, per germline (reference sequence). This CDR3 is CASSPSQGAGETQYF. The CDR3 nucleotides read TGTGCCAGCAGCCCCTCTCAGGGGGCCGGGGAGACCCAGTACTTC.

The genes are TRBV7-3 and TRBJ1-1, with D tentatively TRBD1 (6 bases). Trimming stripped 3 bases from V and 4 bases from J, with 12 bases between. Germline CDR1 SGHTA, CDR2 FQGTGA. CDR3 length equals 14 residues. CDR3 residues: CASSFRGLSTEAFF. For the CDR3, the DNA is TGTGCCAGCAGCTTCAGGGGTCTTTCCACTGAAGCTTTCTTT. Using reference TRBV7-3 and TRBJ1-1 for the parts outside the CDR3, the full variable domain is GAGVSQTPSNKVTEKGKYVELRCDPISGHTALYWYRQSLGQGPEFLIYFQGTGAADDSGLPNDRFFAVRPEGSVSTLKIQRTERGDSAVYLCASSFRGLSTEAFFGQGTRLTVV.

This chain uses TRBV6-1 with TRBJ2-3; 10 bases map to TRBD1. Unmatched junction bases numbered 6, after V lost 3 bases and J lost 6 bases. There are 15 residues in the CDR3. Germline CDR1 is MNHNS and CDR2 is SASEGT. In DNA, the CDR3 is TGTGCCAGCAGTGAGGGGACAGGGGAGGGGGATACGCAGTATTTT. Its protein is CASSEGTGEGDTQYF.

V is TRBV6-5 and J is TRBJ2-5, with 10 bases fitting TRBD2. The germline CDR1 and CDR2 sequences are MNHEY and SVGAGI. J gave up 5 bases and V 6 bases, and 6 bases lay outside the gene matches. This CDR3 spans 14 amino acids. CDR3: CASRSGGARETQYF. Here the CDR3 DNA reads TGTGCCAGCAGAAGCGGGGGGGCCCGGGAGACCCAGTACTTC.

This CDR3 reads CASIEGHSNTEAFF. The DNA for the CDR3 is TGTGCCAGCATCGAGGGACATTCCAACACTGAAGCTTTCTTT. V usage is TRBV7-2 and J usage is TRBJ1-1; D is possibly TRBD1 (6 bases). V lost 7 bases and J lost 2, with 14 bases in between. Germline CDR1 reads SGHTA; CDR2 reads FQGNSA. This CDR3 has 14 amino acids. The variable domain in full, with the rest retrieved from reference TRBV7-2 and TRBJ1-1, is GAGVSQSPSNKVTEKGKDVELRCDPISGHTALYWYRQSLGQGLEFLIYFQGNSAPDKSGLPSDRFSAERTGGSVSTLTIQRTQQEDSAVYLCASIEGHSNTEAFFGQGTRLTVV.

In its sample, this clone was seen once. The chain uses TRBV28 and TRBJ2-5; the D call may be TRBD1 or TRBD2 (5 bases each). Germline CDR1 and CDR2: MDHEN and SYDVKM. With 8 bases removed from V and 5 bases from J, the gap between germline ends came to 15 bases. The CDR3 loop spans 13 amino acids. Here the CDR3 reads CASGGKGGETQYF. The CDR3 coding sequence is TGTGCCAGCGGGGGAAAGGGCGGCGAGACCCAGTACTTC.

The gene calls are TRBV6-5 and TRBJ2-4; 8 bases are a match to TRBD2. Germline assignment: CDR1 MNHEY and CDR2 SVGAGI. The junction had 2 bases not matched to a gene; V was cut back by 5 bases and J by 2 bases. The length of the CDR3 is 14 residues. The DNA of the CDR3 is TGTGCCAGCAGTAGCGGGGGCTCCAAAAACATTCAGTACTTC. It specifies CASSSGGSKNIQYF.

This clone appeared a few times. CDR3 loop: CSVEDRSAGRAGYTF. CDR3 nucleotides: TGCAGCGTTGAAGATCGCAGCGCAGGGAGAGCTGGCTACACCTTC. The V and J genes are TRBV29-1 and TRBJ1-2; D possibly corresponds to TRBD1 (5 bases). The CDR3 contains 15 residues. Trimming left V 0 bases short and J 7 bases short, with 18 bases between. CDR1 is SQVTM, CDR2 ANQGSEA, per germline.

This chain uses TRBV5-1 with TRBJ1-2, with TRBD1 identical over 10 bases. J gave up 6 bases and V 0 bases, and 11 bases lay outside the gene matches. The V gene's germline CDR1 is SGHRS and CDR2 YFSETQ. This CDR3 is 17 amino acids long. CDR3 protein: CASSLATRQGARNGYTF. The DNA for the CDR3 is TGCGCCAGCAGCTTGGCCACCCGACAGGGGGCGCGGAATGGCTACACCTTC. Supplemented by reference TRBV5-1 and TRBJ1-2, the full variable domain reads KAGVTQTPRYLIKTRGQQVTLSCSPISGHRSVSWYQQTPGQGLQFLFEYFSETQRNKGNFPGRFSGRQFSNSRSEMNVSTLELGDSALYLCASSLATRQGARNGYTFGSGTRLTVV.

The CDR3 nucleotides are TGTGCCAGCAGTGACCCGGGGACAGCCACCTACGAGCAGTACGTC. As protein: CASSDPGTATYEQYV. V gene TRBV6-2 or TRBV6-3 combines with J gene TRBJ2-7, with TRBD1 matching 7 bases. Germline V gene lookup returns CDR1 MNHEY and CDR2 SVGEGT. Germline trimming cut 5 bases from V and 2 bases from J; bases unmatched to any gene: 9. The CDR3 loop spans 15 amino acids.

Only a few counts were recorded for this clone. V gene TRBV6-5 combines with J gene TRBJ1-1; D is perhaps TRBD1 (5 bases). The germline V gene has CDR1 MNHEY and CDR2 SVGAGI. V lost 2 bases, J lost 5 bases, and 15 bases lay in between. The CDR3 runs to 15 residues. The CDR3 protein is CASSYILGGGTEAFF. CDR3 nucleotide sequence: TGTGCCAGCAGTTACATTCTGGGTGGGGGAACTGAAGCTTTCTTT.

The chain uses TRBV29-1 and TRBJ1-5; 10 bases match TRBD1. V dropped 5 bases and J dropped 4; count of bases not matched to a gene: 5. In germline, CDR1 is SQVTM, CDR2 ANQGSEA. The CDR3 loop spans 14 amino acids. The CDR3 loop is CSVSGTGANQPQHF. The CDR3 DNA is TGCAGCGTTTCGGGGACAGGGGCGAATCAGCCCCAGCATTTT.